This T cell receptor (beta chain) comes out of a study of blood T cell repertoires in COVID-19. Background on the study: The study drew acute and convalescent COVID-19 samples from the United States, Italy and Spain. Sources were T cells, B-cell-depleted T cells, or PBMCs; the material itself was cDNA or gDNA.

V trimming: 4 bases; J trimming: 6 bases; junction bases outside the gene matches: 14. This CDR3 is 17 amino acids long. In germline, CDR1 is SGHNT, CDR2 YYREEE (reference sequence). Per the original methods: Reference gene primer amplification gave nucleated cell count estimates. Method: immunoSEQ multiplex PCR; TCRdb's copy keeps in-frame clones and lacks some. From that table come the V and J calls and clone size; the DNA was used to work out D and trimming. Altogether roughly 230,000 clones are present, around four fifths being singletons, with the ten largest covering about 9%. This TCR came from a man aged 40-55 years with active or convalescent COVID-19. The chain is built from TRBV5-4 and TRBJ2-7; 12 bases map to TRBD1. Sequenced material: peripheral blood. DNA of the CDR3: TGTGCCAGCAGCCCCGGGACAGGGGGCGCCTTTAACCCCGAGCAGTACTTC. Translating it yields CASSPGTGGAFNPEQYF.